This TCR beta chain was sequenced in a study of blood T cell repertoires in COVID-19 (dated by TCRdb to 2018 to 2020). In the study overall: Samples from collaborators originated in the United States, Italy and Spain and spanned both the acute and convalescent phases of COVID-19. The repertoires were released in a freely available public database intended as a resource for research on the immune response to SARS-CoV-2. The prospective study material was composed of cDNA or gDNA derived from T cells, B-cell-depleted T cells, or PBMCs. The samples were drawn from the first 160 participants of the ongoing ImmuneRACE study and from roughly 1,300 subjects provided by 6 global collaborators. Deeply sampled blood TCRbeta repertoires from subjects exposed to, actively infected with, or recovered from COVID-19 were included in the dataset. Nearly every sample came with metadata listing a de-identified subject ID, COVID-19 status, age in years and sex. Where available, HLA class I and class II types were obtained from metadata supplied by the sample provider rather than from assay-based typing. Study-level results and caveats: The quantity of clinical and demographic metadata differed by source and by participant and was supplied without curation.

Counted from cysteine to phenylalanine, this CDR3 has 15 amino acids. Only the CDR3 part of the read is kept: 45 bases, read in frame from the first base. V and J are truncated by 6 bases and 6 bases respectively, leaving an intervening sequence of 19 bases. Via the germline V gene, CDR1 is KGHSH and CDR2 LQKENI. Regarding this clone: What antigen it recognizes has not been identified. Base qualities were left out, and no much larger clone turns up one base away.

Collaborating institutions collected whole blood in K2EDTA tubes following their own protocols. Collaborator samples were shipped for TCRbeta analysis as frozen whole blood, isolated PBMCs, or DNA extracted from either sample type. The immunoSEQ Assay, a bias-controlled multiplex PCR, was used to amplify TCRbeta CDR3 regions from genomic DNA. Per the original workflow: The number of nucleated cells in each sample was estimated by amplification of reference gene primers within the assay. To quantify the absolute abundance of each unique TCRbeta CDR3 rearrangement, sequence reads were collapsed and filtered. For each sample, productive Simpson clonality was calculated as the square root of Simpson's diversity index over productive rearrangements. TCRdb took this table from immuneACCESS and kept in-frame rearrangements with V and J called. Such tables lack part of the clones; where checked against another copy, unresolved V genes explain under half of the gap, and the rest is unexplained. Clone size and V and J calls were adopted from that table, with D and trimming inferred from the DNA. A total of approximately 150,000 clones appear in this sample, less than 90% of them only once. The ten biggest clones cover 3.5% to 4% of the sample.

The TCR originated in a woman in her seventies with acute or convalescent COVID-19. The sample was peripheral blood. The V and J segments used are TRBV18 and TRBJ2-3; the D gene is perhaps TRBD1, from 7 matching bases. The CDR3 protein sequence reads: CASSLQGGPLDTQYF. The nucleotide sequence is TGTGCCAGCTCCCTCCAGGGGGGCCCACTGGATACGCAGTATTTT.